This paragraph covers one T cell receptor beta chain sequence. Its antigen remains unknown. Other DNA variants within this sample encode the same CDR3. These data originate in a study of graft-versus-host responses after intestinal transplantation. Across the whole study: Transplants were multivisceral, liver-intestinal, or isolated intestinal. Anti-thymocyte globulin induction, then tacrolimus and steroids for 3 to 4 years, went to all recipients.

The protocol was immunoSEQ multiplex PCR, while the TCRdb copy is restricted to in-frame clones and leaves out a portion. The sample consists of about 90,000 clones, 90% to 95% of them appearing once. This TCR derives from a human donor who was the organ donor for an intestinal transplant. The source was unstimulated CD8+ T cells sorted from spleen or lymph node cells, collected before transplant.

The CDR3 region is CASSPEGTEAFF. CDR3 nucleotide sequence: TGTGCCAGCTCACCAGAGGGCACTGAAGCTTTCTTT. The chain recombines TRBV18 with TRBJ1-1; D remains ambiguous. The length of the CDR3 is 12 residues. Trimming left V 2 bases short and J 4 bases short, with 5 bases between. Germline V gives CDR1 KGHSH, CDR2 LQKENI.